The 24 T cell receptor beta chains below were found in one sample sequenced in a study of cytomegalovirus exposure and HLA in healthy donors. PCR employed 60 Vbeta and 13 Jbeta primers. TCRdb's table, derived via immunoSEQ multiplex PCR, lists solely in-frame clones and lacks some. This sample yields approximately 120,000 clones, of which 81% are seen a single time; roughly 4% belongs to the top ten. Sequenced material: PBMCs. These receptors were taken from a man between 18 and 35 years old in good health and CMV-seropositive.

The rearrangement uses TRBV6-1 and TRBJ2-7; 8 nucleotides align to TRBD1. The CDR3 is 19 amino acids. Germline loops: CDR1 MNHNS, CDR2 SASEGT. V trimming: 4 bases; J trimming: 4 bases; junction bases outside the gene matches: 21. CDR3 sequence (DNA): TGTGCCAGCAGTGTTCGACAGGGGTGGGGTATAGGACGGTCTTACGAGCAGTACTTC. It translates to CASSVRQGWGIGRSYEQYF.

The sample holds a few counts of this clone. The chain combines TRBV13 with TRBJ1-1; TRBD1 is a possible D gene (6 bases). The CDR3 runs to 16 residues. Per germline, CDR1 PRHDT and CDR2 FYEKMQ (reference sequence). V dropped 8 bases and J dropped 6 bases, with 25 bases sitting between them. CDR3 loop: CASEALRTTGRPEAFF. The CDR3 nucleotides are TGTGCCAGCGAAGCCTTACGTACAACAGGGCGGCCTGAAGCTTTCTTT.

The chain is built from TRBV28 and TRBJ2-1; D is uncertain. Germline assignment: CDR1 MDHEN and CDR2 SYDVKM. V was shortened by 2 bases and J by 6 bases, with 5 bases between the two germline ends. The CDR3 extends over 12 amino acids. The CDR3 DNA reads as TGTGCCAGCAGTTTAGGCTCCAATGAGCAGTTCTTC. As protein: CASSLGSNEQFF.

This clone showed up just a few times. The chain combines TRBV6-5 with TRBJ2-7; D perhaps matches TRBD1 (6 bases). V gave up 2 bases and J gave up 7 bases, with 15 bases separating them. The CDR3 contains 14 residues. The germline V gene encodes CDR1 MNHEY and CDR2 SVGAGI. CDR3 amino acids: CASSYDRTLGEQYF. The CDR3 nucleotides read TGTGCCAGCAGTTACGACAGGACATTAGGTGAGCAGTACTTC.

This clone was detected only a few times. This sequence joins TRBV6-1 and TRBJ2-6; D is possibly TRBD1 (5 bases). Germline CDR1 reads MNHNS; CDR2 reads SASEGT. The V end lost 3 bases, the J end lost 1 base, and 7 bases lay between the germline ends. The CDR3 sequence is 15 residues long. The CDR3 nucleotides are TGTGCCAGCAGTGAGGGGCAGTCTGGGGCCAACGTCCTGACTTTC. Encoded protein: CASSEGQSGANVLTF.

The chain recombines TRBV9 with TRBJ2-4, with TRBD2 as a possible D gene (5 bases). The V gene's germline CDR1 is SGDLS and CDR2 YYNGEE. V shed 4 bases and J shed 2 bases, with 22 bases lying between them. CDR3 size: 18 residues. In DNA form, the CDR3 reads TGTGCCAGCAGCCCCACCTTCGGGCAGTTCGGGACCAAAAACATTCAGTACTTC. Its translation: CASSPTFGQFGTKNIQYF.

Points on this clone: An end of the junction does not agree with germline; a read error may underlie this. The chain joins TRBV7-9 to TRBJ1-2, with TRBD1 matching over 10 bases. The CDR3 is 15 amino acids. Per germline, CDR1 SEHNR and CDR2 FQNEAQ (reference sequence). The CDR3 loop reads CSSSQDRGGIYGYTF. CDR3 DNA sequence: TGTTCCAGCAGCCAGGACAGGGGGGGCATCTATGGCTACACCTTC.

The rearrangement uses TRBV19 and TRBJ2-1; D call uncertain. Germline values: CDR1 LNHDA, CDR2 SQIVND (reference sequence). V was trimmed by 1 base and J by 9 bases, leaving 4 bases between them. CDR3 length equals 11 residues. The CDR3 here is CASSIGLEQFF. CDR3 DNA sequence: TGTGCCAGTAGTATAGGGCTTGAGCAGTTCTTC. The variable domain in full, completed from reference TRBV19 and TRBJ2-1, reads DGGITQSPKYLFRKEGQNVTLSCEQNLNHDAMYWYRQDPGQGLRLIYYSQIVNDFQKGDIAEGYSVSREKKESFPLTVTSAQKNPTAFYLCASSIGLEQFFGPGTRLTVL.

This chain connects TRBV7-9 to TRBJ1-2; TRBD1 is a possible D gene (5 bases). The CDR3 is 12 residues long. Trimming took off 5 bases at V and 5 bases at J, with 9 bases between the two ends. From germline, CDR1 is SEHNR and CDR2 FQNEAQ (reference sequence). CDR3 protein: CASSPGTYGYTF. For the CDR3, the DNA is TGTGCCAGCAGCCCCGGGACTTATGGCTACACCTTC.

This clone was observed a few times. One junction end disagrees with the germline gene, perhaps due to a read error. This chain links TRBV6-5 with TRBJ2-1; 16 nucleotides align to TRBD2. Germline V lookup: CDR1 MNHEY, CDR2 SVGAGI. The CDR3 totals 16 residues. The CDR3 region has the DNA TGTGCCAGCAGTTACTCGGTGGGGGGACTAGCGGGAGGGCAGGTCTTC. Translation gives CASSYSVGGLAGGQVF.

The chain combines TRBV30 with TRBJ2-7, with a possible D match to TRBD1 (5 bases). CDR1 is GTSNPN and CDR2 is SVGIG in the germline V gene (reference sequence). Trimming removed 2 bases at V and 0 bases at J, with 8 bases between. This CDR3 contains 13 residues. The DNA of the CDR3 is TGTGCCTGGAGTCCGACAGTCTCCTACGAGCAGTACTTC. Its translation is CAWSPTVSYEQYF.

The rearrangement joins TRBV2 to TRBJ1-1; the match to TRBD1 covers 8 bases. J gave up 1 base and V 5 bases, and 9 bases lay outside the gene matches. Germline V lookup: CDR1 SNHLY, CDR2 FYNNEI. The CDR3 is 16 amino acids. The CDR3 DNA reads TGTGCCAGCAGTAACGATCGGGGACAGGCGAACACTGAAGCTTTCTTT. Translating gives CASSNDRGQANTEAFF.

The count of this clone is one. The chain is built from TRBV6-1 and TRBJ1-1, with D possibly being TRBD1 (5 bases). Germline loops: CDR1 MNHNS, CDR2 SASEGT. This CDR3 has 14 residues. V was pared by 10 bases and J by 3 bases, with 18 bases between. The CDR3 loop reads CATAPQGGDTEAFF. The CDR3 nucleotides are TGTGCCACCGCCCCCCAGGGTGGGGACACTGAAGCTTTCTTT.

This clone is judged medium-sized (0.01 to 0.1%). The chain carries TRBV4-3 and TRBJ2-1; 7 bases map to TRBD2. The germline CDR1 and CDR2 sequences are LGHNA and YSLEER. Unmatched junction bases numbered 5, after V lost 0 bases and J lost 6 bases. CDR3 length: 15 amino acids. The CDR3 region is CASSQERTSFNEQFF. The DNA for the CDR3 is TGCGCCAGCAGCCAAGAGAGGACTAGTTTCAATGAGCAGTTCTTC.

This sequence joins TRBV6-5 and TRBJ2-3, with D maybe TRBD2 (6 bases). Germline CDR1 is MNHEY and CDR2 is SVGAGI. The CDR3 contains 14 residues. Trimming left V 5 bases short and J 0 bases short, with 9 bases between. CDR3 protein: CASSGTASTDTQYF. The CDR3 DNA reads TGTGCCAGCAGTGGGACTGCTAGCACAGATACGCAGTATTTT.

The rearrangement joins TRBV7-2 to TRBJ1-2; possibly TRBD1 for D (5 bases). Trimming stripped 1 base from V and 7 bases from J, with 19 bases between. This CDR3 region has 16 residues. The germline gives CDR1 SGHTA, CDR2 FQGNSA. CDR3 DNA sequence: TGTGCCAGCAGCTTAGGTCCCCTTGGGGGGGAAGCTGGCTACACCTTC. It translates to CASSLGPLGGEAGYTF.

The rearrangement links TRBV10-3 to TRBJ2-1; D uncertain. This CDR3 region has 12 residues. Trimming shortened V by 2 bases and J by 10 bases, and 9 bases separated the two germline ends. Germline V lookup: CDR1 ENHRY, CDR2 SYGVKD. CDR3 region: CAISEGQAEQFF. CDR3 DNA: TGTGCCATCAGTGAGGGGCAGGCCGAGCAGTTCTTC.

The gene calls are TRBV6-1 and TRBJ1-1, with D tentatively TRBD1 (5 bases). V lost 6 bases and J 3 bases, leaving 14 bases between the germline ends. The germline V gene encodes CDR1 MNHNS and CDR2 SASEGT. CDR3 length equals 14 residues. The CDR3 region has the DNA TGTGCCAGCAGCTTGGGTACAGGCTACACTGAAGCTTTCTTT. Its protein is CASSLGTGYTEAFF.

The V and J genes are TRBV11-2 and TRBJ2-2; D is perhaps TRBD1 (5 bases). V shed 2 bases and J shed 6 bases, with 16 bases lying between them. The CDR3 is made up of 16 amino acids. CDR1 and CDR2 from the germline V gene are SGHAT and FQNNGV. The DNA of the CDR3 is TGTGCCAGCAGCTTAAACGGGCAGGGCCCTGCCGGGGAGCTGTTTTTT. Translation: CASSLNGQGPAGELFF.

The rearrangement joins TRBV14 to TRBJ1-4, with 8 nucleotides matching TRBD1. Trimming removed 4 bases from V and 4 bases from J; junction bases left unmatched: 5. Per the germline V gene, CDR1 is SGHDN and CDR2 is FVKESK. The CDR3 is 15 amino acids. CDR3: CASSRRTGINEKLFF. The CDR3 nucleotides read TGTGCCAGCAGCCGACGGACAGGGATTAATGAAAAACTGTTTTTT. Filled out from reference TRBV14 and TRBJ1-4, the complete variable domain reads EAGVTQFPSHSVIEKGQTVTLRCDPISGHDNLYWYRRVMGKEIKFLLHFVKESKQDESGMPNNRFLAERTGGTYSTLKVQPAELEDSGVYFCASSRRTGINEKLFFGSGTQLSVL.

V usage is TRBV6-1 and J usage is TRBJ1-1; no definite D call. Germline V gene lookup returns CDR1 MNHNS and CDR2 SASEGT. Trimming took 0 bases from V and 10 from J, leaving 33 bases between them. This CDR3 is built from 20 residues. For the CDR3, the DNA is TGTGCCAGCAGTGAAGCAGTCTACAGCCGATGGGGTTCCGCGGCCGGGAGAGCTTTCTTT. As protein: CASSEAVYSRWGSAAGRAFF.

This chain links TRBV6-1 with TRBJ2-5; tentative D call: TRBD1 (6 bases). CDR3 length: 15 residues. Deletions cut 0 bases from V and 5 bases from J, with 13 bases between. Germline values: CDR1 MNHNS, CDR2 SASEGT. CDR3 residues: CASSEATTGWETQYF. The CDR3 DNA reads TGTGCCAGCAGTGAAGCGACGACAGGATGGGAGACCCAGTACTTC.

This clone turned up a few times. This chain uses TRBV25-1 with TRBJ2-2, with 8 nucleotides matching TRBD1. Germline CDR1 MGHDK, CDR2 SYGVNS. The length of the CDR3 is 16 residues. V gave up 3 bases and J gave up 3 bases; unmatched junction bases: 6. The CDR3 coding sequence is TGTGCCAGCAGTGATTCCAGGGGGCGCCACACCGGGGAGCTGTTTTTT. This gives the protein CASSDSRGRHTGELFF.

This chain uses TRBV4-1 with TRBJ1-1; 7 nucleotides agree with TRBD1. The CDR3 consists of 17 residues. Germline lookup yields CDR1 MGHRA and CDR2 YSYEKL. The V and J ends lost 6 bases and 5 bases, in that order; junction bases with no gene match: 18. The DNA for the CDR3 is TGCGCCAGCAGTCCTGACAGGGTTGGGGTGAAATTGACTGAAGCTTTCTTT. Encoded protein: CASSPDRVGVKLTEAFF.